This T cell receptor (beta chain) comes out of a study of blood T cells in healthy people across ages. This clonotype came up many times. Its antigen is unknown. Findings and limits, study-wide: Whereas aged donors had fewer naive CD4+ cells, long-lived donors had more of them and higher diversity. Observed TCR beta diversity showed a strong correlation with the percentage of naive T cells as measured by flow cytometry.

For the second PCR, which ran for roughly 6 to 12 cycles, a sample-barcoded 5' primer and a J-beta primer mix were used. A template-switch adaptor with 12 random nucleotides tagged each cDNA molecule. TCRdb re-analysed the 5' RACE reads in MiXCR, keeping a single row per CDR3 protein. Of approximately 800,000 distinct CDR3 sequences in the sample, around 36% are singletons; the top ten hold approximately 13%. V lost 1 base and J lost 7; bases outside the gene matches: 5. In germline, CDR1 is SGHTA, CDR2 FQGNSA. The CDR3 spans 15 residues. The donors, healthy Caucasians from Russia, were aged 6 to 90. This clonotype originated in a man aged 18 to 29 in good health. V and J are TRBV7-2 and TRBJ2-1, with 9 bases fitting TRBD2. Sequenced: blood. The CDR3 DNA reads as TGTGCCAGCAGCTTAGAGCGGGGGGCTCGGAATGAGCAGTTCTTC. It encodes CASSLERGARNEQFF.